The T cell receptor (beta chain) described here comes from a study of memory CD4+ T cells and cytomegalovirus serostatus. Study background: Healthy Belgian adult donors included about nine CMV-positive and more than 20 CMV-negative people.

The sort gate was single viable CD3+CD4+CD8-CD45RO+ cells for memory CD4+ T cells. Per germline, CDR1 LNHDA and CDR2 SQIVND (reference sequence). Losses at the gene ends were 8 bases for V and 0 bases for J; bases not matched to a gene: 7. The CDR3 has 16 residues. Whole-study findings and limits: The CMV-associated TCR signature appears largely within the CD4+ memory repertoire. CD4+ memory repertoires contained about two fifths of the 164 reported CMV TCRbeta sequences.

This clone turned up a few times. Its specificity is unknown. Profiled with immunoSEQ multiplex PCR; TCRdb holds only in-frame clones, not every one. The sample contains 55,000 to 75,000 clones, 82% of which appear only once. Sequenced: memory CD4+ T cells from blood. This chain links TRBV19 with TRBJ1-4; the match to TRBD1 covers 9 bases. This clonotype was obtained from an adult in good health and CMV-seronegative. In DNA, the CDR3 is TGTGCCAGTGCGGGACAGGGAGGCCCAACTAATGAAAAACTGTTTTTT. Protein sequence: CASAGQGGPTNEKLFF. The full variable domain, its missing parts supplied by reference TRBV19 and TRBJ1-4, is DGGITQSPKYLFRKEGQNVTLSCEQNLNHDAMYWYRQDPGQGLRLIYYSQIVNDFQKGDIAEGYSVSREKKESFPLTVTSAQKNPTAFYLCASAGQGGPTNEKLFFGSGTQLSVL.